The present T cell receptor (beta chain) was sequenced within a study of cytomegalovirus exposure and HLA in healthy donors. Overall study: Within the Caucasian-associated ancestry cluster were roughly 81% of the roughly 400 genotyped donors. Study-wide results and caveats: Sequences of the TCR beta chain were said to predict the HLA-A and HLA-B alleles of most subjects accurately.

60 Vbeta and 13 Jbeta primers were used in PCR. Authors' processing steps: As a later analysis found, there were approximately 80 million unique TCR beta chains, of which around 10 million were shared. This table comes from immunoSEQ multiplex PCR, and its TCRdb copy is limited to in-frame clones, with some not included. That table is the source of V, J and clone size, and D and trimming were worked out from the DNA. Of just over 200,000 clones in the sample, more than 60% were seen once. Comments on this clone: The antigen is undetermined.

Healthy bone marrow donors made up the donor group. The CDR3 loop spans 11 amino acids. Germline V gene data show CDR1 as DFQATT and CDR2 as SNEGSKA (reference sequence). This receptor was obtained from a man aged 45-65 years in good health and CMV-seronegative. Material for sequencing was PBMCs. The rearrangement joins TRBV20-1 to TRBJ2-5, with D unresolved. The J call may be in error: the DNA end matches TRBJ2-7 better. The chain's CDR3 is CSATRNYEQYF. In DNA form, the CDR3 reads TGCAGTGCTACCCGAAACTACGAGCAGTACTTC.